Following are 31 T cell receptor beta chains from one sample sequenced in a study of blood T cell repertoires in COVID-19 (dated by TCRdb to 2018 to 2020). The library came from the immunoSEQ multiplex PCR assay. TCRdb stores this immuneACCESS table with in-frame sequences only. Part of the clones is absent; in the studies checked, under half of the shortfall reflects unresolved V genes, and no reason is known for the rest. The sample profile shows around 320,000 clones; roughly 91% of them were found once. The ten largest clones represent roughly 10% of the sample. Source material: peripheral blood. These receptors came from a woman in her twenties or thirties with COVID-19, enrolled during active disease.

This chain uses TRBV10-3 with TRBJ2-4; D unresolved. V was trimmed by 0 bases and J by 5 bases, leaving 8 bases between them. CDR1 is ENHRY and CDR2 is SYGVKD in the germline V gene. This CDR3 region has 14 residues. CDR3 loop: CAISESAVENIQYF. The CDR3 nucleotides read TGTGCCATCAGTGAGTCGGCGGTGGAAAACATTCAGTACTTC.

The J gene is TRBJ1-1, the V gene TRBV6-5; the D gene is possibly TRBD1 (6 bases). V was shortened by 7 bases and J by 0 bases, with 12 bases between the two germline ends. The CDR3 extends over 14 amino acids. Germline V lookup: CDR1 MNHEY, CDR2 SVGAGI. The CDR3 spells CASKRDIMNTEAFF. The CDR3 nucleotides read TGTGCCAGCAAACGGGACATCATGAACACTGAAGCTTTCTTT.

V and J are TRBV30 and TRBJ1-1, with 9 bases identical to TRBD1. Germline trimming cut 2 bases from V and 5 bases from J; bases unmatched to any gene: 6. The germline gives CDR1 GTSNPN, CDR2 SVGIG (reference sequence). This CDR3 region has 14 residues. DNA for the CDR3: TGTGCCTGGAGTAGCGGGACAGGGCTAACTGAAGCTTTCTTT. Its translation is CAWSSGTGLTEAFF.

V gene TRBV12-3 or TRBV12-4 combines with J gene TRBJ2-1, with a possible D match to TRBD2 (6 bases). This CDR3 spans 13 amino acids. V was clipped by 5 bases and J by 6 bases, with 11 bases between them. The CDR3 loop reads CASSRTISNEQFF. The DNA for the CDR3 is TGTGCCAGCAGTCGGACTATATCCAATGAGCAGTTCTTC.

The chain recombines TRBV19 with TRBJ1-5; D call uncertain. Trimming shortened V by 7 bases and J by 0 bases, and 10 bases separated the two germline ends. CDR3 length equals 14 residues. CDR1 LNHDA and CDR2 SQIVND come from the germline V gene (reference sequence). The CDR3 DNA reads TGTGCCAGTACCCCGTTAGATAGCAATCAGCCCCAGCATTTT. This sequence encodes CASTPLDSNQPQHF.

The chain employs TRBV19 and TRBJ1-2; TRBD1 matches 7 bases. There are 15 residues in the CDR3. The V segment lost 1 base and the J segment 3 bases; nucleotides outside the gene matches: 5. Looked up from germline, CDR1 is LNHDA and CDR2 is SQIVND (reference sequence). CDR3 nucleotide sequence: TGTGCCAGTAGTATAGGGGTCGGGACAGACTATGGCTACACCTTC. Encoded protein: CASSIGVGTDYGYTF.

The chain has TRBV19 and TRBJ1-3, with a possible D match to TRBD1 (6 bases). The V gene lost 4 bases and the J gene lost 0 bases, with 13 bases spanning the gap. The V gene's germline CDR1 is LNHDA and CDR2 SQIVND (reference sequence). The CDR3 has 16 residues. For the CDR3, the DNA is TGTGCCAGTAGTAAGGGGCAGGGGATCTCTGGAAACACCATATATTTT. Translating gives CASSKGQGISGNTIYF.

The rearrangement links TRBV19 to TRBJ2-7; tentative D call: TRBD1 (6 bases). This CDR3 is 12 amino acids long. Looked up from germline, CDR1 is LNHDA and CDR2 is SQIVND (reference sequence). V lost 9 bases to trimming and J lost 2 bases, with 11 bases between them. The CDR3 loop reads CARQDRTYEQYF. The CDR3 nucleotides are TGTGCCAGGCAAGACAGGACCTACGAGCAGTACTTC.

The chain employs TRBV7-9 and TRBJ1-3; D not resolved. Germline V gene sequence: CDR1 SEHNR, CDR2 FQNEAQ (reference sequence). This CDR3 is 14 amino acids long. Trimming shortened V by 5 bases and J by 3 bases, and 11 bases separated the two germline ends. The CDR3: CASSPEGRGNTIYF. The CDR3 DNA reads TGTGCCAGCAGCCCCGAGGGCCGTGGAAACACCATATATTTT.

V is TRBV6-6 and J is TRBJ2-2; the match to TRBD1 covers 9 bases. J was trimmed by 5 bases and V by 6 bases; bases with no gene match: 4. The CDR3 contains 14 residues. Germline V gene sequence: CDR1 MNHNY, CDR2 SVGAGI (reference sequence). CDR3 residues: CASRTGGRTGELFF. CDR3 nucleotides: TGTGCCAGCAGGACAGGGGGGCGGACCGGGGAGCTGTTTTTT.

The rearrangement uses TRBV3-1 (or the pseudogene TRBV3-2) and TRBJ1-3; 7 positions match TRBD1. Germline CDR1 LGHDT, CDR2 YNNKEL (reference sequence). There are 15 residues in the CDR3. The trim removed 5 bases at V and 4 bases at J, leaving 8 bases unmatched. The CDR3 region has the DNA TGTGCCAGCAGCGAGGGGGCAGCGCTAGGAAACACCATATATTTT. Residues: CASSEGAALGNTIYF.

Written as DNA, the CDR3 is TGTGCCACCAGTGATTTGGGCCGCACCGGGGAGCTGTTTTTT. Translating it yields CATSDLGRTGELFF. The V call is TRBV24-1, the J call TRBJ2-2; no definite D call. CDR1 is KGHDR, CDR2 SFDVKD, per germline. CDR3 length: 14 residues. V shed 0 bases and J shed 4 bases, with 5 bases lying between them.

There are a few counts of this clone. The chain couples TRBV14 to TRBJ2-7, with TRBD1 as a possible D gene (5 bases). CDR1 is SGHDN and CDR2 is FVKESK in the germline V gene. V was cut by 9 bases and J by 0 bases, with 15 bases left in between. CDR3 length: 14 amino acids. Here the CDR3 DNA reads TGTGCCAGGGACGTCACCAGGGTCTCCTACGAGCAGTACTTC. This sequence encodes CARDVTRVSYEQYF.

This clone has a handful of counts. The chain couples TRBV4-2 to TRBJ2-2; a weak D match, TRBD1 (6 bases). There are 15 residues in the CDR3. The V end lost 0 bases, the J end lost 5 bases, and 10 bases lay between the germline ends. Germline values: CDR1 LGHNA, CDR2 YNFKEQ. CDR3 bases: TGTGCCAGCAGCCAAGAGGAAGGGGGAACCGGGGAGCTGTTTTTT. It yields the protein CASSQEEGGTGELFF.

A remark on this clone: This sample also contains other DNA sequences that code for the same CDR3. The CDR3 sequence: CASSDRFSGNTIYF. DNA for the CDR3: TGTGCCAGCAGCGACAGGTTCTCTGGAAACACCATATATTTT. The V and J genes are TRBV2 and TRBJ1-3; the D gene is possibly TRBD1 (6 bases). Germline CDR1 SNHLY, CDR2 FYNNEI. CDR3 length equals 14 residues. V gave up 6 bases and J gave up 0 bases, with 9 bases separating them.

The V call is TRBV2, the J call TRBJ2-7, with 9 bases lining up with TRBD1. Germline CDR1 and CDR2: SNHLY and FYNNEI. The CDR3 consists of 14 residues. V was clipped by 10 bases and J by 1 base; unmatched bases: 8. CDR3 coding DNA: TGTGCCACCAGAGCCGGGACAGGGTCCTACGAGCAGTACTTC. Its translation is CATRAGTGSYEQYF. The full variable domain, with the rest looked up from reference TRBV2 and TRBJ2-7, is EPEVTQTPSHQVTQMGQEVILRCVPISNHLYFYWYRQILGQKVEFLVSFYNNEISEKSEIFDDQFSVERPDGSNFTLKIRSTKLEDSAMYFCATRAGTGSYEQYFGPGTRLTVT.

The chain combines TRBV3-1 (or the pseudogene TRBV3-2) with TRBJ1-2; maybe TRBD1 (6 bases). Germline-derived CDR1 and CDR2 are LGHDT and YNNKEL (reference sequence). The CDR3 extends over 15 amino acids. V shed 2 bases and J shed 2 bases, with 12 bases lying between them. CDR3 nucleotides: TGTGCCAGCAGCCAATGGGGTACAGGGAACTATGGCTACACCTTC. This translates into CASSQWGTGNYGYTF.

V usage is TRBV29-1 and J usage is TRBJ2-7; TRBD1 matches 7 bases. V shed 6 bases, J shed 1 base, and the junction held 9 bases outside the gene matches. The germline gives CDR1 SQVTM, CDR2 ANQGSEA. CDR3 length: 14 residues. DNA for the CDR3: TGCAGCGTCGCCGGGACAGAAGGATCCTACGAGCAGTACTTC. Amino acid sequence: CSVAGTEGSYEQYF.

CDR3 in amino acids: CASSEALGGSQPQHF. As DNA, the CDR3 is TGTGCCAGCAGTGAAGCGCTAGGAGGTTCTCAGCCCCAGCATTTT. This chain uses TRBV2 with TRBJ1-5, with D hard to call. Germline V lookup: CDR1 SNHLY, CDR2 FYNNEI. The CDR3 is 15 amino acids. The V and J ends lost 0 bases and 6 bases respectively, with 12 bases between them.

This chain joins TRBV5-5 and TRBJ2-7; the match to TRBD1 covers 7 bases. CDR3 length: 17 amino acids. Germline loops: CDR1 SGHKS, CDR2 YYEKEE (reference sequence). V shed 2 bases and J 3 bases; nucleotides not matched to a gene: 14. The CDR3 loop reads CASSFRDSSEILYEQYF. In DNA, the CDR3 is TGTGCCAGCAGCTTCCGGGACAGTTCAGAGATTCTCTACGAGCAGTACTTC. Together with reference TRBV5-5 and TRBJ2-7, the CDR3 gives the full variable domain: DAGVTQSPTHLIKTRGQQVTLRCSPISGHKSVSWYQQVLGQGPQFIFQYYEKEERGRGNFPDRFSARQFPNYSSELNVNALLLGDSALYLCASSFRDSSEILYEQYFGPGTRLTVT.

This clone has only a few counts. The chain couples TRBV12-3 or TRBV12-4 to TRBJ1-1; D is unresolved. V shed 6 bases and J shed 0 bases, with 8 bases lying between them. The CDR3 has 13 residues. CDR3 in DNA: TGTGCCAGCAGGGAGAGTTTGAACACTGAAGCTTTCTTT. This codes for CASRESLNTEAFF.

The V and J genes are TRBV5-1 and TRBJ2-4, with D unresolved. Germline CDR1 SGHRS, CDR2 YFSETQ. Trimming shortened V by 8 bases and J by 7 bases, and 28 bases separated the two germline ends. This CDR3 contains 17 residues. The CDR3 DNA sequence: TGCGCCAGACAAGCAGTCTTCTGCGGCAGCCGTGGGAACATTCAGTACTTC. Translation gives CARQAVFCGSRGNIQYF.

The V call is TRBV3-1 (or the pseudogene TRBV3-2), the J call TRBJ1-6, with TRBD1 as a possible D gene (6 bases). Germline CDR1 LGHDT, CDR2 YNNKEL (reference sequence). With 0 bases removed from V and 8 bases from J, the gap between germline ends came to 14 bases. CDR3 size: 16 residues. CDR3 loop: CASSQDRGGAYSPLHF. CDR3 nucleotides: TGTGCCAGCAGCCAAGATCGCGGGGGCGCGTATTCACCCCTCCACTTT.

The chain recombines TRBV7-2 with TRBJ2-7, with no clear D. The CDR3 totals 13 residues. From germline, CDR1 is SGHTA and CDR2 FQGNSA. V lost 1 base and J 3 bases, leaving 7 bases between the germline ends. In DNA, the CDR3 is TGTGCCAGCAGCTTAGTGGCAGGCTACGAGCAGTACTTC. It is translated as CASSLVAGYEQYF.

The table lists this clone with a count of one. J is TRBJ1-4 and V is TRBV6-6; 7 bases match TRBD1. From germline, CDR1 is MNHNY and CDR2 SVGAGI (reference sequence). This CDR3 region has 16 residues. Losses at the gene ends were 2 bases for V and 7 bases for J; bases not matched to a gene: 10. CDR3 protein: CASSYASGTESEKLFF. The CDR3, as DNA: TGTGCCAGCAGTTACGCATCGGGGACAGAGAGTGAAAAACTGTTTTTT.

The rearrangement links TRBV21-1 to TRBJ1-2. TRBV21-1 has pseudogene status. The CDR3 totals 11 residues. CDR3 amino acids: CASSANYGYTF. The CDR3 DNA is TGTGCCAGCAGCGCGAACTATGGCTACACCTTC.

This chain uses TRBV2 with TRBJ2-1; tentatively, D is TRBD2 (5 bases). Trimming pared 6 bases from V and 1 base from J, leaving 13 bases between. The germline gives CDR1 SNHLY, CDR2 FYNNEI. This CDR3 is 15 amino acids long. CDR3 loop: CASRVVPGSYNEQFF. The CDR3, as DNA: TGTGCCAGCAGGGTAGTCCCGGGGTCCTACAATGAGCAGTTCTTC.

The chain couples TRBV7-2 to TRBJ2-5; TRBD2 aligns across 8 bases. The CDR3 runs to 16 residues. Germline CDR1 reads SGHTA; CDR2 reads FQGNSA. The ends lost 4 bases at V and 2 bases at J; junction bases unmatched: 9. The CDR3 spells CASSSYRGGTQETQYF. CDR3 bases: TGTGCCAGCAGCTCATATCGGGGGGGGACTCAAGAGACCCAGTACTTC.

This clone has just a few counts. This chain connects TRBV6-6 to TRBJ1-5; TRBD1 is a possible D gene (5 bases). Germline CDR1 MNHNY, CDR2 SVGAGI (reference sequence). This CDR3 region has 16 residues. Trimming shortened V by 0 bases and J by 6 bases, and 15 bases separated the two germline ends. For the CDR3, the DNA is TGTGCCAGCAGTTACTCGAGTCCGCAGGGCACTCAGCCCCAGCATTTT. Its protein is CASSYSSPQGTQPQHF.

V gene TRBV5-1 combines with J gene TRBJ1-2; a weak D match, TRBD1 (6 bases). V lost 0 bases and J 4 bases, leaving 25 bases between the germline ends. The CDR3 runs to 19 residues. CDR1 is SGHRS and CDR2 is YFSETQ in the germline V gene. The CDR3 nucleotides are TGCGCCAGCAGCTTGGGTGCTAGACGGGCAGGGGAGATCTCCTATGGCTACACCTTC. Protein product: CASSLGARRAGEISYGYTF.

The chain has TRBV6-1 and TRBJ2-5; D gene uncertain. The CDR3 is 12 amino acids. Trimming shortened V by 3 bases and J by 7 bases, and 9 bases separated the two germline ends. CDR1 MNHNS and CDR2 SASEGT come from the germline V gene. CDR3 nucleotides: TGTGCCAGCAGTGACACCCCGAGGACCCAGTACTTC. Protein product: CASSDTPRTQYF.